This T cell receptor beta chain is from a study of T cells after yellow fever vaccination. Study context: Preparing low-cell-number fractions relied on SMART-Seq v4 Ultra Low Input.

Broader study findings: Subsequent to the booster, the majority of primary-vaccination clones reappeared (roughly 96% CD4, 70% to 90% CD8). Overall, a small share of clonotypes was seen in both CD4 and CD8 compartments.

The V gene end was trimmed by 4 bases and the J gene end by 8 bases; junction bases not matched to a gene: 14. Germline lookup yields CDR1 SGDLS and CDR2 YYNGEE. This CDR3 comprises 16 residues. UMIs and a universal primer site were added when TCR cDNA was made by 5'RACE template switching. One entry per CDR3 protein results from TCRdb running MiXCR on the 5' RACE reads. The sample holds under 250,000 distinct CDR3 sequences, 2.5% to 3.5% seen once. Notes on this clonotype: Its target is unknown.

The source material was CD4+ T cells sorted from PBMCs, sampled 10 days after the yellow fever booster vaccination. This TCR derives from a man aged 18 to 30 who received the YFV17D yellow fever vaccine. V usage is TRBV9 and J usage is TRBJ2-4, with 8 bases that match TRBD2. CDR3 region: CASSPQGAGAADIQYF. The DNA for the CDR3 is TGTGCCAGCAGCCCCCAAGGAGCGGGGGCAGCGGACATTCAGTACTTC.